This TCR beta chain was recorded in a study of blood T cell repertoires in COVID-19. Study-level background: Samples representing acute and convalescent COVID-19 were sourced from the United States, Italy and Spain. Sources were T cells, B-cell-depleted T cells, or PBMCs; the material itself was cDNA or gDNA.

The CDR3 is 15 residues long. The germline V gene has CDR1 MDHEN and CDR2 SYDVKM. V shed 7 bases and J shed 5 bases, with 15 bases lying between them. Seattle patient enrollment occurred during active infection, with longitudinal follow-up thereafter. Repertoires were generated with immunoSEQ multiplex PCR, while TCRdb's copy carries only in-frame clones and drops some. Of hundreds of thousands of clones listed, approximately 90% are singletons. The sequenced sample consisted of peripheral blood. This receptor was identified in a man in his sixties with COVID-19, enrolled during active disease. This rearrangement joins TRBV28 to TRBJ1-6, with D perhaps TRBD1 (6 bases). CDR3 in DNA: TGTGCCAGCACCTCGGACAGCTTGAATAATTCACCCCTCCACTTT. Residues: CASTSDSLNNSPLHF.